One sample yielded the 16 T cell receptor beta chains listed below, sequenced in a study of blood T cell repertoires in COVID-19. Generated by immunoSEQ multiplex PCR, the TCRdb table keeps only in-frame clones and is missing some. Among under 40,000 clones listed, over 70% were seen once. Input material: peripheral blood. These receptors were obtained from a man in his fifties with active or convalescent COVID-19.

The chain is built from TRBV25-1 and TRBJ1-5, with 7 bases identical to TRBD1. V shed 6 bases and J 6 bases; nucleotides not matched to a gene: 11. CDR1 is MGHDK and CDR2 is SYGVNS in the germline V gene. This CDR3 region has 15 residues. This CDR3 reads CASSPAGQVGQPQHF. CDR3 nucleotides: TGTGCCAGCAGCCCCGCCGGACAGGTTGGTCAGCCCCAGCATTTT.

The chain employs TRBV24-1 and TRBJ2-5, with no clear D. Germline V gene data show CDR1 as KGHDR and CDR2 as SFDVKD. Trimming pared 3 bases from V and 7 bases from J, leaving 8 bases between. This CDR3 spans 12 amino acids. The CDR3 sequence is CATSDTSGTQYF. The CDR3 DNA sequence: TGTGCCACCAGTGATACGTCCGGGACCCAGTACTTC.

The chain recombines TRBV6-1 with TRBJ2-1; the match to TRBD1 covers 10 bases. With V trimmed by 2 bases and J by 4 bases, 14 bases remained unmatched. Germline values: CDR1 MNHNS, CDR2 SASEGT. CDR3 length: 19 residues. CDR3: CASSEIRVFGTGVYNEQFF. The DNA of the CDR3 is TGTGCCAGCAGTGAAATTCGAGTTTTTGGGACAGGGGTATACAATGAGCAGTTCTTC.

The genes are TRBV7-9 and TRBJ2-7; 7 bases align to TRBD1. Trimming cost V 1 base and J 2 bases; bases outside gene matches: 2. The CDR3 is made up of 14 amino acids. Germline values: CDR1 SEHNR, CDR2 FQNEAQ (reference sequence). CDR3 DNA sequence: TGTGCCAGCAGCTTAGGGCAGGGGGCCTACGAGCAGTACTTC. Its translation is CASSLGQGAYEQYF.

CDR3 nucleotide sequence: TGTGCCAGCAGCTCGAGCGGGGCGGGGTATAACAATGAGCAGTTCTTC. Translation: CASSSSGAGYNNEQFF. This rearrangement joins TRBV7-2 to TRBJ2-1, with TRBD2 matching 7 bases. The germline CDR1 and CDR2 sequences are SGHTA and FQGNSA. J gave up 5 bases and V 4 bases, and 11 bases lay outside the gene matches. The CDR3 runs to 16 residues.

This chain uses TRBV7-3 with TRBJ1-1, with a tentative D call TRBD1 (5 bases). CDR3 length: 15 residues. V lost 5 bases, J lost 2 bases, and 15 bases lay in between. Germline V lookup: CDR1 SGHTA, CDR2 FQGTGA. The CDR3 reads CASSPGGVLNTEAFF. The DNA of the CDR3 is TGTGCCAGCAGCCCCGGGGGGGTGCTTAACACTGAAGCTTTCTTT.

This clone was seen just once. This chain joins TRBV19 and TRBJ1-3; D gene ambiguous. The CDR3 has 16 residues. Germline CDR1 and CDR2: LNHDA and SQIVND (reference sequence). V lost 3 bases and J lost 0, with 12 bases in between. CDR3 sequence reads: CASSINTVFSGNTIYF. The DNA of the CDR3 is TGTGCCAGTAGTATCAACACAGTTTTCTCTGGAAACACCATATATTTT.

The chain couples TRBV29-1 to TRBJ1-2, with no clear D. Germline loops: CDR1 SQVTM, CDR2 ANQGSEA. The CDR3 is 12 amino acids. This chain's CDR3 is CSLSGDNYGYTF. The DNA for the CDR3 is TGCAGTCTTTCGGGAGATAACTATGGCTACACCTTC.

The CDR3 reads CSVGTGDRYTQYF. In DNA form, the CDR3 reads TGCAGCGTTGGGACAGGGGATAGGTACACGCAGTATTTT. This sequence joins TRBV29-1 and TRBJ2-3; the match to TRBD1 covers 9 bases. The V gene end was trimmed by 4 bases and the J gene end by 9 bases; junction bases not matched to a gene: 8. The CDR3 spans 13 residues. The germline CDR1 and CDR2 sequences are SQVTM and ANQGSEA.

The chain couples TRBV19 to TRBJ1-2, with 7 bases aligning to TRBD1. CDR3 length equals 12 residues. With V trimmed by 11 bases and J by 0 bases, 3 bases remained unmatched. Per the germline V gene, CDR1 is LNHDA and CDR2 is SQIVND (reference sequence). CDR3 nucleotide sequence: TGTGCCGTGACAGGGTCTAACTATGGCTACACCTTC. Translation: CAVTGSNYGYTF.

As DNA, the CDR3 is TGCGCCAGCAGATCTACCGGGGTTAACTACGAGCAGTACGTC. Translation: CASRSTGVNYEQYV. The chain combines TRBV23-1 with TRBJ2-7; the D gene is possibly TRBD2 (5 bases). TRBV23-1 is reported as an ORF; its role is uncertain. V lost 6 bases, J lost 3 bases, and 15 bases lay in between. The CDR3 consists of 14 residues.

This chain joins TRBV28 and TRBJ2-1; 7 nucleotides match TRBD1. The CDR3 has 12 residues. Germline V CDR1 and CDR2: MDHEN, SYDVKM. V lost 5 bases and J lost 7; bases outside the gene matches: 2. This CDR3 is CASSQQGNEQFF. As DNA, the CDR3 is TGTGCCAGCAGTCAACAGGGGAATGAGCAGTTCTTC.

The chain carries TRBV28 and TRBJ1-2, with 8 nucleotides matching TRBD1. Looked up from germline, CDR1 is MDHEN and CDR2 is SYDVKM. This CDR3 has 16 amino acids. V lost 7 bases, J lost 2 bases, and 12 bases stayed unmatched. This CDR3 is CASTLGAGTGNYGYTF. The CDR3, as DNA: TGTGCCAGCACCCTTGGGGCGGGGACAGGCAACTATGGCTACACCTTC.

J is TRBJ2-1 and V is TRBV11-2; no definite D call. V lost 2 bases, J lost 2 bases, and 7 bases lay in between. Looked up from germline, CDR1 is SGHAT and CDR2 is FQNNGV. CDR3 length: 14 amino acids. CDR3 bases: TGTGCCAGCAGCTTACCCCACACCTACAATGAGCAGTTCTTC. This sequence encodes CASSLPHTYNEQFF.

CDR3 bases: TGTGCCAGCAGTCACCGACAGGGGGCCGGTATGTTGGAAGCTTTCTTT. Translation: CASSHRQGAGMLEAFF. The chain carries TRBV7-2 and TRBJ1-1; 10 bases line up with TRBD1. Looked up from germline, CDR1 is SGHTA and CDR2 is FQGNSA. The ends lost 6 bases at V and 8 bases at J; junction bases unmatched: 15. CDR3 length equals 16 residues.

This chain uses TRBV28 with TRBJ1-2, with 8 bases fitting TRBD1. This CDR3 contains 15 residues. With 2 bases clipped from V and 5 bases from J, the junction kept 7 bases outside the gene matches. Germline V CDR1 and CDR2: MDHEN, SYDVKM. The DNA of the CDR3 is TGTGCCAGCAGTTTACGGACAGGGTCCTTTTATGGCTACACCTTC. Translating it yields CASSLRTGSFYGYTF.